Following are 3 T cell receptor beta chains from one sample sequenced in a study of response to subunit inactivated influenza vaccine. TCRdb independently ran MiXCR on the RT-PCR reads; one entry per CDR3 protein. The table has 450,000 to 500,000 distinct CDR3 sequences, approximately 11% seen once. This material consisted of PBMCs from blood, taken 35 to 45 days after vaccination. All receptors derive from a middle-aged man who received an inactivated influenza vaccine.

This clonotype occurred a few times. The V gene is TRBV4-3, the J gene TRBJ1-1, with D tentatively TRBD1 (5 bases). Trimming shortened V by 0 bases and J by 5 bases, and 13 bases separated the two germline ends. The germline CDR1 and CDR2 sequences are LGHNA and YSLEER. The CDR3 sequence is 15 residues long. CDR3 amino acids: CASSQERGLGTEAFF. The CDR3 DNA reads TGCGCCAGCAGCCAAGAAAGGGGCCTGGGTACTGAAGCTTTCTTT.

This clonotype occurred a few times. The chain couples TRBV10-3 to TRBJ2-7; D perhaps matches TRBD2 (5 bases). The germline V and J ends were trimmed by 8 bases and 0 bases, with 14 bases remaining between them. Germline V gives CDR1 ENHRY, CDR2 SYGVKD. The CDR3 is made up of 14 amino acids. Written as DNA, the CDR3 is TGTGCCATCGCGGGCGCGGAGAGCTCCTACGAGCAGTACTTC. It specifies CAIAGAESSYEQYF.

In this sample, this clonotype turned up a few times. The DNA for the CDR3 is TGTGCCAGTGTTGAGGGACGGAAGGAAGCTTTCTTT. It is translated as CASVEGRKEAFF. V and J are TRBV2 and TRBJ1-1, with D possibly TRBD1 on 5 matching bases. V lost 9 bases, J lost 8 bases, and 16 bases lay in between. Germline CDR1 and CDR2: SNHLY and FYNNEI. The CDR3 spans 12 residues.